This T cell receptor beta chain is from a study of identical twins. TCRdb reprocessed the 5' RACE reads via MiXCR and lists one record per CDR3 protein. The sample includes under 900,000 distinct CDR3 sequences, over 15% of them seen just once. Study-wide results and caveats: Within cord blood, abundant beta clonotypes carried fewer insertions, but memory repertoires showed no such trend. Less excess twin sharing appeared in beta out-of-frame sequences.

This clonotype was observed a handful of times. Its specificity is unknown. This CDR3 spans 12 amino acids. Trimming removed 1 base at V and 10 bases at J, with 8 bases between. These data were likewise used in another study, on T cells expressing NK-cell markers. That source notes: Also leading the CD3+CD56-NKG2C+ fraction in a handful of donors were these clonotypes.

This TCR derives from a young woman in good health. Sequencing input: PBMCs. This chain joins TRBV12-3 or TRBV12-4 and TRBJ2-1; no reliable D call. For the CDR3, the DNA is TGTGCCAGCAGTTTAGGTCCCTGGGAGCAGTTCTTC. Its translation: CASSLGPWEQFF.